This T cell receptor beta chain was documented in a study of shared clonotypes between healthy human individuals. Profiled with immunoSEQ multiplex PCR; TCRdb holds only in-frame clones, not every one. Counted here are around 700,000 clones, around 72% occurring once; the ten biggest clones make up around 2%. CDR3 length: 15 residues. Trimming shortened V by 3 bases and J by 0 bases, and 10 bases separated the two germline ends. Per germline, CDR1 SGHTA and CDR2 FQGTGA. The specimen sequenced was memory CD4+ T cells sorted from blood. Subset noted: CD45RA-negative fraction. The chain has TRBV7-3 and TRBJ2-3; D might be TRBD2 (6 bases). This clonotype originated in a woman in her twenties or thirties in good health. CDR3 nucleotide sequence: TGTGCCAGCAGCTTGGGGGGAGCCAGCACAGATACGCAGTATTTT. Translating it yields CASSLGGASTDTQYF.